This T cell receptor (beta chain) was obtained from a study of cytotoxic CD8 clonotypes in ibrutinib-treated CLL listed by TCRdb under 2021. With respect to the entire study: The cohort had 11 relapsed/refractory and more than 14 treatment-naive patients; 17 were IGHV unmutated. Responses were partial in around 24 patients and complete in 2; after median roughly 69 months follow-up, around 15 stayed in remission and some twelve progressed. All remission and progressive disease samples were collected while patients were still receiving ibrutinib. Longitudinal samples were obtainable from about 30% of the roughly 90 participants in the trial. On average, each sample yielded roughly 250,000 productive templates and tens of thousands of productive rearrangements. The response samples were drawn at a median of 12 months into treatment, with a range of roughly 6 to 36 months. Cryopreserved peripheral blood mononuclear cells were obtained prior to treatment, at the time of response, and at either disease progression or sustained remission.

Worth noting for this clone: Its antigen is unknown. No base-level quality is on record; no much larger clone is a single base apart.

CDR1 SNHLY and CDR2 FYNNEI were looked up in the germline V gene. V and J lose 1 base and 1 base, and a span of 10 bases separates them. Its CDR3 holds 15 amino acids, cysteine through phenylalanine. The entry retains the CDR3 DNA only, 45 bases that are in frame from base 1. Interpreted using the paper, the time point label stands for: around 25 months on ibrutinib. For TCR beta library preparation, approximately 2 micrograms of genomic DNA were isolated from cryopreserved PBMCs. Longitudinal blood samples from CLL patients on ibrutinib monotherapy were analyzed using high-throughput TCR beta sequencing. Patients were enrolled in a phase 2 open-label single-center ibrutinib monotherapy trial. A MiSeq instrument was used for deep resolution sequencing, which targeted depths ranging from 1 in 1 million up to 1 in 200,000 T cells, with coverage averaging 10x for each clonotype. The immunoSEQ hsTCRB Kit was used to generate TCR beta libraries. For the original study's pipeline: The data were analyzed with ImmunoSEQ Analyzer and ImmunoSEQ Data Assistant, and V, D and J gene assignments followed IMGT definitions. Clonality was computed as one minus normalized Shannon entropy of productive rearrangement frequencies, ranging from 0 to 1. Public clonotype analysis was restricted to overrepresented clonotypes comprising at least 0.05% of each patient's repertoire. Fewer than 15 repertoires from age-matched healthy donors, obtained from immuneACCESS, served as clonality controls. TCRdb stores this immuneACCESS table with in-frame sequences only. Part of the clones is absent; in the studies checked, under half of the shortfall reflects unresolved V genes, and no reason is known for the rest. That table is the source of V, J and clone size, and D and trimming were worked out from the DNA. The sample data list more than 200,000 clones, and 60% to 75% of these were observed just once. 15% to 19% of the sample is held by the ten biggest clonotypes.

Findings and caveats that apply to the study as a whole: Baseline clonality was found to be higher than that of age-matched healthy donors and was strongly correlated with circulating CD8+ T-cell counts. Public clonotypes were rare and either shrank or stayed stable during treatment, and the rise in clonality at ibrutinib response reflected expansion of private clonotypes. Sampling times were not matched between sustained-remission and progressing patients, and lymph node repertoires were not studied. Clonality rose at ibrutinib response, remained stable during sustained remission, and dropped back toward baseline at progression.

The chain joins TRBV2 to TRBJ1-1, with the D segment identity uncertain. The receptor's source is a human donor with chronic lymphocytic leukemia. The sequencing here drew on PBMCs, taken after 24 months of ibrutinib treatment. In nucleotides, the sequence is TGTGCCAGCAGTGAAGGGGCCAGGCGGAACACTGAAGCTTTCTTT. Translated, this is CASSEGARRNTEAFF.